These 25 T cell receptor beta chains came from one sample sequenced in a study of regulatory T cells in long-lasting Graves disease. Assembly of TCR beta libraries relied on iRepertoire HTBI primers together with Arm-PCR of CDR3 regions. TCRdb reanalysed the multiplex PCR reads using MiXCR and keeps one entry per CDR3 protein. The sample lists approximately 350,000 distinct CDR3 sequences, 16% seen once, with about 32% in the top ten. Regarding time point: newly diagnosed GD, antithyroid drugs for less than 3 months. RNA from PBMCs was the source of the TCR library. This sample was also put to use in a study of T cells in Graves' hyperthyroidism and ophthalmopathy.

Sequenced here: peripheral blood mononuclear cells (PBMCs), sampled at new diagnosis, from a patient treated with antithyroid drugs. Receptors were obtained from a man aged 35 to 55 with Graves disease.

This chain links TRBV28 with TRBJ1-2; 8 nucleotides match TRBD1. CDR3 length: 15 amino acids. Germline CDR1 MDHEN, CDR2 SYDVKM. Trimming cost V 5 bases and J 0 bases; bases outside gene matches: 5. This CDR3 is CASSTTGGANYGYTF. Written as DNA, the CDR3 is TGTGCCAGCAGTACCACAGGGGGAGCTAACTATGGCTACACCTTC.

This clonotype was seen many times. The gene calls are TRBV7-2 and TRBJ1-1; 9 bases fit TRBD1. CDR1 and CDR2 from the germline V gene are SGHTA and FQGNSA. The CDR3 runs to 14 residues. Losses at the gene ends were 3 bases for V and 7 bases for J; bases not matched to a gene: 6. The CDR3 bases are TGTGCCAGCAGCTTTTGGGGACAGGGATATGAAGCTTTCTTT. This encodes CASSFWGQGYEAFF.

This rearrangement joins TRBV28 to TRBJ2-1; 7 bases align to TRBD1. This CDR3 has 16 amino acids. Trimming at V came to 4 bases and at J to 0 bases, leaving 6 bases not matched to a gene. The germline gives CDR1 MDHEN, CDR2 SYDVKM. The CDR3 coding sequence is TGTGCCAGCAGTTACCGGACAGGAAGCTCCTACAATGAGCAGTTCTTC. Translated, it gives CASSYRTGSSYNEQFF.

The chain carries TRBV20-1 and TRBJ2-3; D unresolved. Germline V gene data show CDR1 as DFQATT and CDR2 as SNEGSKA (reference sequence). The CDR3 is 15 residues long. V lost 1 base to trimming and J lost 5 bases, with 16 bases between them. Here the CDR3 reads CSARGLVDARDTQYF. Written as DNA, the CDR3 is TGCAGTGCTAGAGGCCTAGTAGATGCCAGAGATACGCAGTATTTT.

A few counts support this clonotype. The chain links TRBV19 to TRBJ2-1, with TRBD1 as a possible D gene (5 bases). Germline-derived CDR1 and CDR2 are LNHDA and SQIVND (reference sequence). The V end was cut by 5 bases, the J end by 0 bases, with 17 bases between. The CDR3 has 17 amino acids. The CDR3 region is CASSPRVGALSYNEQFF. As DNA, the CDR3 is TGTGCCAGTAGTCCAAGGGTTGGGGCGCTCTCCTACAATGAGCAGTTCTTC.

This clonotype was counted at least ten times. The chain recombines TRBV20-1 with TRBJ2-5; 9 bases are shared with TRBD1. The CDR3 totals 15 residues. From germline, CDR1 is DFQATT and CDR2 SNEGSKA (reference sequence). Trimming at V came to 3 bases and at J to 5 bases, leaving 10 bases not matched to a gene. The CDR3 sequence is CSASDLGQGRETQYF. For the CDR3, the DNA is TGCAGTGCTAGTGATTTGGGACAGGGAAGGGAGACCCAGTACTTC.

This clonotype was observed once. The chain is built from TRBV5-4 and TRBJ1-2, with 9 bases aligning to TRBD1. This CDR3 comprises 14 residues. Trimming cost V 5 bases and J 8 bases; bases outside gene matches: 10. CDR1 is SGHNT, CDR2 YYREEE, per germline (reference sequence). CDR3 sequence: CASRPGGQGLGYTF. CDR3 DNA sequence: TGTGCCAGCAGACCGGGCGGACAGGGGTTGGGCTACACCTTC.

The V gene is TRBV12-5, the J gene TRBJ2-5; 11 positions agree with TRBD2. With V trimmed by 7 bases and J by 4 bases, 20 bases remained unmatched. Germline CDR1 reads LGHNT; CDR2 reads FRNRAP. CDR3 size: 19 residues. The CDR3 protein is CASARGVAGGPGVGETQYF. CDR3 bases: TGTGCTAGTGCCCGCGGGGTAGCGGGGGGGCCGGGCGTCGGAGAGACCCAGTACTTC.

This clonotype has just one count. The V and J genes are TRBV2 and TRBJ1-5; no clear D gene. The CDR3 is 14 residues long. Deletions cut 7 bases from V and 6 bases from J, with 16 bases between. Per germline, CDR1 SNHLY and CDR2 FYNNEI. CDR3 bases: TGTGCCAGCAACCTCGGACCGAGGAGTCAGCCCCAGCATTTT. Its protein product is CASNLGPRSQPQHF.

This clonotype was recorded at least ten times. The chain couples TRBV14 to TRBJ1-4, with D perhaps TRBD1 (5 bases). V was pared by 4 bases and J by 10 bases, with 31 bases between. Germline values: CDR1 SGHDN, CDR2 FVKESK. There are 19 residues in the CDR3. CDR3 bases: TGTGCCAGCAGCCGAATAAAGACCGGGACGCCCTCGGGAGAGGGAAAACTGTTTTTT. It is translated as CASSRIKTGTPSGEGKLFF.

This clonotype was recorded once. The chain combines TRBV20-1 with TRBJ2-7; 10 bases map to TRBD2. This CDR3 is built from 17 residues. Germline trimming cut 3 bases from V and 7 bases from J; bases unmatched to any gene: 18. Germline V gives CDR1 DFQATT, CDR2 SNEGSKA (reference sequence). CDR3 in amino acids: CSASSPYLSGGMREQYF. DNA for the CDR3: TGCAGTGCTAGCAGTCCCTATCTTAGCGGGGGGATGAGGGAGCAGTACTTC.

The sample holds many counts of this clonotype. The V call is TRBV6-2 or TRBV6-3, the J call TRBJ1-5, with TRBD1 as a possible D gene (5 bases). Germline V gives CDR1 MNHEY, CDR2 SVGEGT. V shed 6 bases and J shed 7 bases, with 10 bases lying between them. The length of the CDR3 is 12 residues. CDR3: CASSSGWQPQHF. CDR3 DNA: TGTGCCAGCAGCTCAGGGTGGCAGCCCCAGCATTTT.

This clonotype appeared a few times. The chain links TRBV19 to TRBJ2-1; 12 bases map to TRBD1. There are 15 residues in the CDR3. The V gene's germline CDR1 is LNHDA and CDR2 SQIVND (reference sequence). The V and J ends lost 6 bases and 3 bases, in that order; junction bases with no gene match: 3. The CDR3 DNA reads TGTGCCAGTAGGGGGACAGGGGGCAACTACAATGAGCAGTTCTTC. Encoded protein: CASRGTGGNYNEQFF.

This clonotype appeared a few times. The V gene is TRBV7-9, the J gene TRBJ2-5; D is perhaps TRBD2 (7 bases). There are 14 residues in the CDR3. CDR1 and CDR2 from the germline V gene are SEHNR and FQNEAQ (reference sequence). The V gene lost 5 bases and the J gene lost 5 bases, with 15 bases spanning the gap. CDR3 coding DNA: TGTGCCAGCAGCAATGGGGGGGCCTGGGAGACCCAGTACTTC. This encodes CASSNGGAWETQYF.

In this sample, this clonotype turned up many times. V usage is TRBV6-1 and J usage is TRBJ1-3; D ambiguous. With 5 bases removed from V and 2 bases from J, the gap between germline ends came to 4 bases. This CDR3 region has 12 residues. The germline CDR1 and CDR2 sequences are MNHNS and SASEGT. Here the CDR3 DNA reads TGTGCCAGCAGTAGACCTGGAAACACCATATATTTT. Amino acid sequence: CASSRPGNTIYF.

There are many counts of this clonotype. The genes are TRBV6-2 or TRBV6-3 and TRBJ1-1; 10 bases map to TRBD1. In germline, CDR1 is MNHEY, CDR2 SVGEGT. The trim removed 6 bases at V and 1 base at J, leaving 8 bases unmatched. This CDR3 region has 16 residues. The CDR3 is CASRPGTGEGNTEAFF. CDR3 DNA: TGTGCCAGCAGACCCGGGACAGGGGAAGGGAACACTGAAGCTTTCTTT.

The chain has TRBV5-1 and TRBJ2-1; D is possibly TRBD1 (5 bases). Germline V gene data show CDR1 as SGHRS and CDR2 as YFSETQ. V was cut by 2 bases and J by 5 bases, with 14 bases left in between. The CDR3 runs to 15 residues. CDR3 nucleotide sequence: TGCGCCAGCAGCTTCCGTGAACAGGTAAACAATGAGCAGTTCTTC. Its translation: CASSFREQVNNEQFF.

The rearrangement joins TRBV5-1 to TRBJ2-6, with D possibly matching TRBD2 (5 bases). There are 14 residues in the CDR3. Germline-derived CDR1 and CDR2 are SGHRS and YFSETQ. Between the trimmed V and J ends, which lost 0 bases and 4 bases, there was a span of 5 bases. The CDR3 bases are TGCGCCAGCAGCTTGGCGGGGGGGGCCAACGTCCTGACTTTC. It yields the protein CASSLAGGANVLTF.

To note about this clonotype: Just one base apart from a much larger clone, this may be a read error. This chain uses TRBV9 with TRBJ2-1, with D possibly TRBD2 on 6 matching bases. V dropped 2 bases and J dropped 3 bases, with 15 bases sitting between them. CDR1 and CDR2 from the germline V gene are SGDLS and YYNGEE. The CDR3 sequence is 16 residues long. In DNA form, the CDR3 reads TGTGCCAGCAGCGTGCTGGGCGGGGCTGTCTACAATGAGCAGTTCTTC. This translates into CASSVLGGAVYNEQFF.

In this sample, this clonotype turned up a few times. CDR3 protein: CATSDGRDPIPYNEQFF. In DNA, the CDR3 is TGTGCCACCAGTGATGGCCGGGACCCAATCCCCTACAATGAGCAGTTCTTC. The chain uses TRBV24-1 and TRBJ2-1; D might be TRBD1 or TRBD2, each matching 5 bases. The CDR3 contains 17 residues. The germline CDR1 and CDR2 sequences are KGHDR and SFDVKD. V was pared by 3 bases and J by 2 bases, with 16 bases between.

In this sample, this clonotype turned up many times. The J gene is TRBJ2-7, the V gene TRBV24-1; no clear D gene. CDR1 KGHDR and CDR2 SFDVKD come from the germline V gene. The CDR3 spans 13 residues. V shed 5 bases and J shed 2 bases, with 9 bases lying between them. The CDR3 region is CATSGGRTYEQYF. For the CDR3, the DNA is TGTGCCACCAGTGGAGGTAGGACCTACGAGCAGTACTTC.

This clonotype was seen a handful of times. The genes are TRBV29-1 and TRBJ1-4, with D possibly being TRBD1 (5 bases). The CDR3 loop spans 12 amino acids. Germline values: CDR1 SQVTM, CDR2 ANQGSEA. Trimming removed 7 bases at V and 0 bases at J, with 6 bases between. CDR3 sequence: CSGQTTNEKLFF. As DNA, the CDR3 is TGCAGCGGACAGACAACTAATGAAAAACTGTTTTTT.

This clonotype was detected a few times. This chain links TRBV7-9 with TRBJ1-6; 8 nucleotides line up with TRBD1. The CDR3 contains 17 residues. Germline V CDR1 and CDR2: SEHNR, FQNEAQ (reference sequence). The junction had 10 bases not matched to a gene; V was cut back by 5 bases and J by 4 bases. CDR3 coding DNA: TGTGCCAGCAGCGCAGGAGGCGGGACAGGTTATAATTCACCCCTCCACTTT. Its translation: CASSAGGGTGYNSPLHF. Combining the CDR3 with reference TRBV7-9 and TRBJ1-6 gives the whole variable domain DTGVSQNPRHKITKRGQNVTFRCDPISEHNRLYWYRQTLGQGPEFLTYFQNEAQLEKSRLLSDRFSAERPKGSFSTLEIQRTEQGDSAMYLCASSAGGGTGYNSPLHFGNGTRLTVT.

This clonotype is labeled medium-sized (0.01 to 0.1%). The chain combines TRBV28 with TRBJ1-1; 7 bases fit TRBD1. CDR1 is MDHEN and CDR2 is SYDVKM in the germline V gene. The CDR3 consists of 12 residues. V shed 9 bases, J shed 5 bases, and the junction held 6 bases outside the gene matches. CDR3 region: CASKGAETEAFF. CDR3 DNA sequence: TGTGCCAGTAAGGGGGCCGAAACTGAAGCTTTCTTT.

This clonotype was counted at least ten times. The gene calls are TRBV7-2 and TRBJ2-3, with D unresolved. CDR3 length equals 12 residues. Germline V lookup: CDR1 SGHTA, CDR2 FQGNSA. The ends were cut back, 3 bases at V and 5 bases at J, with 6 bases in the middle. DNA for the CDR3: TGTGCCAGCAGCTTCCTTATAGATACGCAGTATTTT. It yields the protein CASSFLIDTQYF.